The text below deals with one T cell receptor beta chain. Authors' analysis steps: Estimates of nucleated cell counts were drawn from the amplification of reference gene primers. The assay was immunoSEQ multiplex PCR, and TCRdb's table has in-frame clones only and misses some. V, J and clone size are taken as reported in that table, and D and trimming were inferred from the DNA itself. Among approximately 150,000 clones, over 80% were seen once, and the ten largest hold around 6.5%. The data belong to a study of blood T cell repertoires in COVID-19. The wider study: The analysed material was cDNA or gDNA that came from T cells, B-cell-depleted T cells, or PBMCs.

The ends were cut back, 6 bases at V and 4 bases at J, with 9 bases in the middle. CDR1 is SGHVS, CDR2 FQNEAQ, per germline. This CDR3 comprises 13 residues. The chain is built from TRBV7-8 and TRBJ2-2, with D possibly being TRBD1 (5 bases). Sequencing was done on a sample of peripheral blood. The TCR was taken from a man older than 75 with acute or convalescent COVID-19. This chain's CDR3 is CASRGPGTGELFF. CDR3 DNA: TGTGCCAGCAGGGGGCCGGGCACCGGGGAGCTGTTTTTT.